The source of this T cell receptor (beta chain) is a study of shared clonotypes between healthy human individuals. Study findings and constraints: Memory subsets generally showed lower estimated richness than naive subsets.

Germline V gives CDR1 SGHNT, CDR2 YYREEE (reference sequence). The V gene lost 3 bases and the J gene lost 4 bases, with 6 bases spanning the gap. The CDR3 sequence is 12 residues long. On this clone: The antigen is undetermined. The sample carries other DNA sequences with the same CDR3.

For each subset, genomic DNA was distributed in equal portions over several immunoSEQ plates. This table comes from immunoSEQ multiplex PCR, and its TCRdb copy is limited to in-frame clones, with some not included. The sample lists about 2.3 million clones, 85% to 95% occurring once. The receptor comes from a man younger than 35 in good health. Some clones in this sample may be carry-over from other donors' samples. Sequenced material: naive CD4+ T cells from PBMCs. Sample subset: CD45RA+ positively selected. This chain connects TRBV5-4 to TRBJ2-3; TRBD1 or TRBD2 may be the D gene (5 bases each). The CDR3 loop is CASSSGPDTQYF. The CDR3 DNA follows: TGTGCCAGCAGCTCGGGACCAGATACGCAGTATTTT.